These T cell receptor beta chains were read from a single sample in a study of human T cells and chemical hapten exposure. TCRdb redid the calling of the RACE reads with MiXCR, one entry per CDR3 protein. The sample lists 85,000 or so distinct CDR3 sequences, 11% seen once, with 1.5% to 2% in the top ten. The material was whole blood, obtained in connection with sensitization to the hapten diphenylcyclopropenone (DPC). Receptors originate from a man younger than 35 with alopecia areata. Some clones in this sample may be carry-over from other donors' samples. Each CDR3 is given with its conserved first and last residue. The order of the fields is clone size, J gene, D gene, V gene, CDR3 protein, CDR3 DNA. D genes are given only for firm matches. A clone size is listed for some rows: how often the clone was seen (once, few, many), or a class if it is expanded.

.	TRBJ2-7	TRBD1	TRBV5-1	CASSVTGDSYEQYF	TGCGCCAGCAGCGTGACAGGGGACTCCTACGAGCAGTACTTC
many	TRBJ1-5	.	TRBV12-5	CASGLDTRRDQPQHF	TGTGCTAGTGGTCTCGACACCCGGCGGGATCAGCCCCAGCATTTT
few	TRBJ2-7	.	TRBV29-1	CSVARGNGYEQYF	TGCAGCGTTGCCAGGGGAAATGGGTACGAGCAGTACTTC
few	TRBJ1-5	TRBD1	TRBV6-6	CASSSVSGTGDYSNQPQHF	TGTGCCAGCAGCTCCGTCTCCGGGACAGGGGATTATAGCAATCAGCCCCAGCATTTT
.	TRBJ2-2	.	TRBV3-1	CASHSLANTGELFF	TGTGCCTCTCACTCGTTGGCGAACACCGGGGAGCTGTTTTTT
few	TRBJ1-2	.	TRBV29-1	CSVGRGPYGYTF	TGCAGCGTTGGCAGGGGACCCTATGGCTACACCTTC
many	TRBJ2-2	TRBD1	TRBV11-2	CASSSNRGAAGELFF	TGTGCCAGCAGCTCGAACAGGGGAGCGGCCGGGGAGCTGTTTTTT
few	TRBJ2-3	.	TRBV7-2	CASGLLGTDTQYF	TGTGCCTCCGGACTTTTAGGCACAGATACGCAGTATTTT
few	TRBJ1-2	.	TRBV4-3	CASSQENDLSAHGYTF	TGCGCCAGCAGCCAAGAAAATGACCTCTCCGCACATGGCTACACCTTC
.	TRBJ1-6	.	TRBV20-1	CSARDPGEDTYNSPLHF	TGCAGTGCTAGAGACCCCGGCGAGGACACCTATAATTCACCCCTCCACTTT
.	TRBJ2-1	.	TRBV11-1	CASSLASRGNEQFF	TGTGCCAGCAGTTTGGCTAGCCGCGGCAATGAGCAGTTCTTC
few	TRBJ1-1	TRBD1	TRBV19	CASRKQGQGSAEAFF	TGTGCCAGTAGGAAACAAGGACAGGGGAGCGCTGAAGCTTTCTTT
few	TRBJ2-5	.	TRBV9	CASSAPTDSTQETQYF	TGTGCCAGCAGCGCCCCTACGGACTCTACCCAAGAGACCCAGTACTTC
.	TRBJ2-3	TRBD1	TRBV7-2	CASRATGRADTQYF	TGTGCCAGCAGGGCGACAGGGCGGGCAGATACGCAGTATTTT
few	TRBJ1-5	.	TRBV7-2	CASSFSSNQPQHF	TGTGCCAGCAGCTTCAGTAGCAATCAGCCCCAGCATTTT
.	TRBJ1-1	TRBD1	TRBV7-8	CASSSYRGRDTEAFF	TGTGCCAGCAGCTCCTACAGGGGTCGAGACACTGAAGCTTTCTTT
many	TRBJ1-5	TRBD1	TRBV24-1	CATSEGTGHNQPQHF	TGTGCCACCAGTGAGGGGACAGGCCACAATCAGCCCCAGCATTTT
many	TRBJ2-1	TRBD2	TRBV11-2	CASSLAGGRYNEQFF	TGTGCCAGCAGCCTAGCGGGGGGGAGGTACAATGAGCAGTTCTTC
few	TRBJ2-3	.	TRBV7-2	CASSPSGGRTDTQYF	TGTGCCAGCAGCCCATCGGGGGGCCGCACAGATACGCAGTATTTT
many	TRBJ1-5	.	TRBV20-1	CSASRDSNQPQHF	TGCAGTGCTAGTAGGGATTCCAATCAGCCCCAGCATTTT
.	TRBJ1-2	TRBD1	TRBV29-1	CSVGGQGAYGYTF	TGCAGCGTTGGCGGACAGGGGGCCTATGGCTACACCTTC
few	TRBJ1-5	.	TRBV7-2	CASSLSSYSNQPQHF	TGTGCCAGCAGCTTAAGCAGCTATAGCAATCAGCCCCAGCATTTT
.	TRBJ1-3	.	TRBV4-1	CASSARTVSGNTIYF	TGCGCCAGCAGCGCGCGGACCGTCTCTGGAAACACCATATATTTT